A selection of T cell receptor beta chains follows, all from one sample in a study of blood T cells in healthy people across ages. TCRdb recomputed calls from the 5' RACE reads with MiXCR, one row per CDR3 protein. This repertoire shows over 950,000 distinct CDR3 sequences, 35% to 40% found once; its top ten account for around 13%. Input material: blood. All receptors derive from a man aged 18 to 30 in good health. Both conserved end residues are part of each CDR3. A D gene is named only where the DNA matches it firmly. For some rows the clone size is stated as once, few or many, or as a class when expanded; others skip it.

clone size	V gene	D gene	J gene	CDR3 protein	CDR3 DNA
-	TRBV9	-	TRBJ1-5	CASSASSATNQPQHF	TGTGCCAGCAGCGCCTCCTCAGCCACCAATCAGCCCCAGCATTTT
few	TRBV6-1	-	TRBJ2-5	CASSESLGQETQYF	TGTGCCAGCAGTGAAAGTCTGGGGCAAGAGACCCAGTACTTC
few	TRBV5-1	-	TRBJ2-5	CASSPFRADQETQYF	TGCGCCAGCAGCCCATTCCGGGCCGATCAAGAGACCCAGTACTTC
once	TRBV5-1	TRBD2	TRBJ2-5	CASSWTSGGSGEQYF	TGCGCCAGCAGCTGGACTAGCGGGGGGTCGGGTGAGCAGTACTTC
few	TRBV5-1	-	TRBJ2-4	CASSLGGRENIQYF	TGCGCCAGCAGCTTGGGTGGTCGAGAAAACATTCAGTACTTC
few	TRBV3-1	-	TRBJ1-1	CASSQEGDLGNTEAFF	TGTGCCAGCAGCCAAGAAGGTGATCTAGGGAACACTGAAGCTTTCTTT
-	TRBV20-1	TRBD1	TRBJ1-2	CSARPPGQGFLTF	TGCAGTGCTAGACCTCCGGGACAGGGGTTCCTCACCTTC
-	TRBV4-1	-	TRBJ1-2	CASSLEDGGVFYTF	TGCGCCAGCAGCCTGGAGGACGGGGGAGTGTTCTACACCTTC
-	TRBV6-6	-	TRBJ2-4	CASSPRGRENIQYF	TGTGCCAGCAGTCCCCGTGGCAGGGAAAACATTCAGTACTTC
-	TRBV12-3/TRBV12-4	TRBD1	TRBJ1-1	CASRPGQGMLNTEAFF	TGTGCCAGCAGACCCGGACAGGGGATGCTGAACACTGAAGCTTTCTTT
many	TRBV28	-	TRBJ2-5	CASSFSGGKETQYF	TGTGCCAGCAGTTTTTCGGGGGGCAAAGAGACCCAGTACTTC
-	TRBV27	-	TRBJ2-7	CASSFESGTDTYEQYF	TGTGCCAGCAGTTTTGAGTCTGGGACGGACACCTACGAGCAGTACTTC
few	TRBV20-1	-	TRBJ2-1	CSASRGPEPTYNEQFF	TGCAGTGCTAGTAGAGGACCGGAGCCCACCTACAATGAGCAGTTCTTC
-	TRBV20-1	-	TRBJ1-1	CSARRGNTEAFF	TGCAGTGCTAGGAGGGGGAACACTGAAGCTTTCTTT
-	TRBV7-2	-	TRBJ1-4	CASGLGPGLNEKLFF	TGTGCCAGCGGCCTCGGGCCAGGGTTGAATGAAAAACTGTTTTTT
once	TRBV5-6	TRBD1	TRBJ2-7	CASSSTGGDEQYF	TGTGCCAGCAGCTCGACAGGGGGCGATGAGCAGTACTTC
-	TRBV9	-	TRBJ1-1	CASSALREREAFF	TGTGCCAGCAGCGCCCTCAGGGAAAGGGAAGCTTTCTTT
few	TRBV6-1	-	TRBJ1-2	CASRVGFDYGYTF	TGTGCCAGCAGAGTGGGGTTTGATTATGGCTACACCTTC
-	TRBV2	-	TRBJ1-2	CASSESGRTYGYTF	TGTGCCAGCAGTGAAAGCGGCAGAACCTATGGCTACACCTTC
few	TRBV4-2	TRBD2	TRBJ2-3	CASRLGLAGGSSDTQYF	TGTGCCAGCAGACTCGGACTAGCGGGGGGGTCGTCAGATACGCAGTATTTT
-	TRBV12-3/TRBV12-4	-	TRBJ2-5	CASSLAPQGETQYF	TGTGCCAGCAGTTTAGCGCCACAGGGAGAGACCCAGTACTTC
-	TRBV27	TRBD1	TRBJ2-1	CASSLEGQGSNEQFF	TGTGCCAGCAGTTTAGAGGGACAGGGAAGCAATGAGCAGTTCTTC
-	TRBV9	-	TRBJ2-5	CASSRGTVQVETQYF	TGTGCCAGCAGCCGCGGGACAGTCCAAGTGGAGACCCAGTACTTC
-	TRBV29-1	TRBD2	TRBJ2-3	CSVATSGGEGDTQYF	TGCAGCGTTGCTACTAGCGGGGGGGAAGGGGATACGCAGTATTTT
-	TRBV4-1	-	TRBJ2-7	CASSPIGSSYNEQYF	TGCGCCAGCAGCCCCATCGGAAGCTCCTACAATGAGCAGTACTTC
-	TRBV2	-	TRBJ1-2	CASHLGVNGYTF	TGTGCCAGCCACCTGGGGGTTAATGGCTACACCTTC
-	TRBV11-2	-	TRBJ2-7	CASSVMSSYEQYF	TGTGCCAGCAGCGTTATGAGCTCCTACGAGCAGTACTTC
-	TRBV20-1	-	TRBJ2-7	CSAENRAHEQYF	TGCAGTGCTGAAAACAGGGCGCACGAGCAGTACTTC
few	TRBV20-1	-	TRBJ2-3	CSAKRGGYTDTQYF	TGCAGTGCTAAAAGGGGGGGCTACACAGATACGCAGTATTTT
-	TRBV12-3/TRBV12-4	TRBD1	TRBJ1-1	CASRKGQSNTEAFF	TGTGCCAGCAGAAAGGGACAGAGCAACACTGAAGCTTTCTTT
few	TRBV18	-	TRBJ1-1	CASSRPGQLAEAFF	TGTGCCAGCTCACGGCCGGGACAACTTGCTGAAGCTTTCTTT
-	TRBV4-3	TRBD2	TRBJ2-4	CASSQGEAGGRYF	TGCGCCAGCAGCCAAGGGGAAGCGGGGGGTCGGTACTTC
many	TRBV11-1	-	TRBJ1-2	CASSFPRGGGYTF	TGTGCCAGCAGCTTTCCACGGGGAGGTGGCTACACCTTC
-	TRBV30	TRBD1	TRBJ2-7	CAWTIGQGVYEQYF	TGTGCCTGGACGATAGGACAGGGGGTCTACGAGCAGTACTTC
-	TRBV20-1	TRBD2	TRBJ2-3	CSARGAGGSTDTQYF	TGCAGTGCTAGAGGGGCGGGGGGAAGCACAGATACGCAGTATTTT
few	TRBV6-5	-	TRBJ1-2	CASSYSGSPTYGYTF	TGTGCCAGCAGTTACTCGGGCAGCCCGACCTATGGCTACACCTTC
-	TRBV6-6	-	TRBJ2-7	CASSYSELGEPEQYF	TGTGCCAGCAGTTACTCGGAGTTGGGGGAGCCCGAGCAGTACTTC
many	TRBV10-3	-	TRBJ1-1	CAIRQNTEAFF	TGTGCCATCAGGCAGAACACTGAAGCTTTCTTT
-	TRBV5-1	-	TRBJ2-5	CASSRWDPREETQYF	TGCGCCAGCAGCCGTTGGGACCCGCGGGAAGAGACCCAGTACTTC
few	TRBV2	-	TRBJ2-1	CASSEAESSYNEQFF	TGTGCCAGCAGTGAAGCGGAGAGCTCCTACAATGAGCAGTTCTTC
few	TRBV6-5	TRBD2	TRBJ2-3	CASSYSGGPSDTQYF	TGTGCCAGCAGTTACAGCGGGGGGCCATCAGATACGCAGTATTTT
-	TRBV4-3	TRBD2	TRBJ2-3	CACSQRTSGGTDTQYF	TGCGCCTGCAGCCAAAGAACTAGCGGGGGTACAGATACGCAGTATTTT
-	TRBV2	-	TRBJ2-2	CASSVGGPNTGELFF	TGTGCCAGCAGTGTTGGGGGACCTAACACCGGGGAGCTGTTTTTT
few	TRBV19	-	TRBJ2-4	CASSMGGLFGNIQYF	TGTGCCAGTAGTATGGGGGGACTCTTCGGGAACATTCAGTACTTC
-	TRBV4-1	-	TRBJ2-3	CASSRRTGTPVPDTQYF	TGCGCCAGCAGCCGAAGAACCGGGACTCCGGTCCCAGATACGCAGTATTTT
-	TRBV5-6	-	TRBJ1-5	CASSFLTAIGENQPQHF	TGTGCCAGCAGCTTTCTGACAGCAATAGGGGAAAATCAGCCCCAGCATTTT
few	TRBV10-3	-	TRBJ2-1	CAISEDRPTSNEQFF	TGTGCCATCAGTGAGGACAGGCCCACTTCCAATGAGCAGTTCTTC
-	TRBV25-1	-	TRBJ2-7	CASSENSRYNEQYF	TGTGCCAGCAGTGAAAACAGTAGGTACAATGAGCAGTACTTC
-	TRBV15	-	TRBJ2-3	CATSRDPEDTQYF	TGTGCCACCAGCAGAGATCCGGAAGATACGCAGTATTTT
-	TRBV27	-	TRBJ1-2	CASSFPGAGGYTF	TGTGCCAGCAGTTTCCCAGGAGCGGGTGGCTACACCTTC
-	TRBV12-3/TRBV12-4	-	TRBJ1-4	CASSFGQLTNEKLFF	TGTGCCAGCAGTTTCGGACAGTTGACTAATGAAAAACTGTTTTTT
-	TRBV6-6	-	TRBJ2-1	CASSYFPTGNEQFF	TGTGCCAGCAGTTACTTCCCGACTGGCAATGAGCAGTTCTTC
-	TRBV27	-	TRBJ2-4	CASSPRGGVAKNIQYF	TGTGCCAGCAGTCCCCGGGGCGGGGTAGCCAAAAACATTCAGTACTTC
-	TRBV5-5	-	TRBJ2-1	CASSLLTEEQFF	TGTGCCAGCAGCTTGCTGACAGAAGAGCAGTTCTTC
few	TRBV11-2	TRBD1	TRBJ2-3	CASSLEAPRGRRGDTQYF	TGTGCCAGCAGCTTAGAGGCCCCCAGGGGGCGAAGGGGAGATACGCAGTATTTT
few	TRBV10-3	-	TRBJ1-1	CATKGYNEAFF	TGTGCCACCAAAGGGTACAATGAAGCTTTCTTT
many	TRBV7-7	TRBD1	TRBJ2-1	CASSLHDRGTSEQFF	TGTGCCAGCAGCTTACACGACAGGGGTACTTCTGAGCAGTTCTTC
-	TRBV6-2/TRBV6-3	-	TRBJ1-1	CASIRKRMDTEAFF	TGTGCCAGCATCCGTAAAAGGATGGACACTGAAGCTTTCTTT
few	TRBV28	-	TRBJ1-2	CASLGRNRANYGYTF	TGTGCCAGCCTAGGGCGGAACAGGGCTAACTATGGCTACACCTTC